Each of the 7 T cell receptor beta chains below was sequenced from the same sample in a study of beta chain features in type 1 diabetes. Expressed TCRB transcripts were sequenced because the isolated RNA had all been reverse transcribed beforehand. The assay was immunoSEQ multiplex PCR, and TCRdb's table has in-frame clones only and misses some. The repertoire includes 640,000 or so clones, over 12% of them detected once, and 0.035% to 0.045% sits in the top ten. Findings and limits, study-wide: Among all four CD4+ subsets, Type 1 diabetes patients had TCRB CDR3s that were moderately but significantly shorter.

The antigens these receptors bind are not known. The sample taken for sequencing was naive CD4+ T cells from blood. These receptor sequences come from a man between 18 and 35 years old with type 1 diabetes.

On this clone: Germline and junction disagree at one end, which may indicate a read error. The chain couples TRBV19 to TRBJ1-1, with 7 bases fitting TRBD1. The CDR3 length is 12 residues. Per the germline V gene, CDR1 is LNHDA and CDR2 is SQIVND (reference sequence). Here the CDR3 reads CASRDRYTEPFF. In nucleotides, the CDR3 is TGTGCCAGTAGGGACAGGTACACTGAACCTTTCTTT.

Concerning this clone itself: This sample includes further DNA sequences coding for the same CDR3. V usage is TRBV6-1 and J usage is TRBJ2-5; D unresolved. The CDR3 sequence is 11 residues long. Germline V gene data show CDR1 as MNHNS and CDR2 as SASEGT. V lost 3 bases to trimming and J lost 4 bases, with 3 bases between them. CDR3 residues: CASSDRETQYF. CDR3 coding DNA: TGTGCCAGCAGTGATAGAGAGACCCAGTACTTC.

V gene TRBV27 combines with J gene TRBJ2-3; no clear D. The V and J ends lost 6 bases and 0 bases respectively, with 10 bases between them. Germline values: CDR1 MNHEY, CDR2 SMNVEV (reference sequence). CDR3 length equals 14 residues. The DNA for the CDR3 is TGTGCCAGCAGATACAGAGTTAGCACAGATACGCAGTATTTT. This encodes CASRYRVSTDTQYF.

This chain connects TRBV5-1 to TRBJ2-5; no clear D. The CDR3 runs to 16 residues. Trimming cost V 0 bases and J 2 bases, with 14 bases left between them. Germline loops: CDR1 SGHRS, CDR2 YFSETQ. The CDR3 DNA follows: TGCGCCAGCAGCTTGGCCACTGGTGGGGATCAAGAGACCCAGTACTTC. Amino acids: CASSLATGGDQETQYF. Drawing the rest from reference TRBV5-1 and TRBJ2-5, the complete variable domain is KAGVTQTPRYLIKTRGQQVTLSCSPISGHRSVSWYQQTPGQGLQFLFEYFSETQRNKGNFPGRFSGRQFSNSRSEMNVSTLELGDSALYLCASSLATGGDQETQYFGPGTRLLVL.

The gene calls are TRBV30 and TRBJ1-1; 9 nucleotides match TRBD1. The CDR3 is made up of 16 amino acids. The V gene end was trimmed by 2 bases and the J gene end by 1 base; junction bases not matched to a gene: 8. The germline gives CDR1 GTSNPN, CDR2 SVGIG (reference sequence). The CDR3 loop is CAWSTYRGQANTEAFF. In DNA, the CDR3 is TGTGCCTGGAGTACCTACAGGGGGCAAGCGAACACTGAAGCTTTCTTT.

This clone has only a few counts. The CDR3 sequence is CASSARDRGSSYNEQFF. The DNA for the CDR3 is TGTGCCAGCAGCGCTAGGGACAGGGGAAGCTCCTACAATGAGCAGTTCTTC. V and J are TRBV9 and TRBJ2-1, with 10 bases lining up with TRBD1. V dropped 3 bases and J dropped 0; count of bases not matched to a gene: 6. The CDR3 covers 17 residues. The germline CDR1 and CDR2 sequences are SGDLS and YYNGEE.

The chain joins TRBV19 to TRBJ2-5; unclear D gene. Germline V gene data show CDR1 as LNHDA and CDR2 as SQIVND (reference sequence). The germline V and J ends were trimmed by 3 bases and 7 bases, with 15 bases remaining between them. CDR3 length: 14 residues. CDR3 region: CASSINSYPRTQYF. The CDR3 DNA reads TGTGCCAGTAGTATTAACAGCTACCCGAGGACCCAGTACTTC.